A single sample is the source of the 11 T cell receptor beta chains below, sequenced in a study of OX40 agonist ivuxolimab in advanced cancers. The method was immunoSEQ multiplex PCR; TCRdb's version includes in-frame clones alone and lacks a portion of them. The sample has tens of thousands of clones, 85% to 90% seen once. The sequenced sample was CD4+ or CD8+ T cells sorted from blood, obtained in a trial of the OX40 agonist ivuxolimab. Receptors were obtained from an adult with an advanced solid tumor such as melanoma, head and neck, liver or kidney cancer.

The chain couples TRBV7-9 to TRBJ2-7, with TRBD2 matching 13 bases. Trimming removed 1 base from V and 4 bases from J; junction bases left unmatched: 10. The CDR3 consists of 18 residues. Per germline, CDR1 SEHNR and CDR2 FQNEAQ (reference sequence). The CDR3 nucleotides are TGTGCCAGCAGCTTAGAGACAGGACTAGCGGGAGAAAATTACGAGCAGTACTTC. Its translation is CASSLETGLAGENYEQYF.

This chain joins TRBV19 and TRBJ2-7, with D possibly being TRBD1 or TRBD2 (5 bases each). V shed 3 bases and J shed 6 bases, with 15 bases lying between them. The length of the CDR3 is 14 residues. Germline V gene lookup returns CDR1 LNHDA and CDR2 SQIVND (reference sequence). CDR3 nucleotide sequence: TGTGCCAGTAGTATTCCCGGGACCTTCGGCGAGCAGTACTTC. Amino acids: CASSIPGTFGEQYF. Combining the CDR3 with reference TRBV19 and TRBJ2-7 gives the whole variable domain DGGITQSPKYLFRKEGQNVTLSCEQNLNHDAMYWYRQDPGQGLRLIYYSQIVNDFQKGDIAEGYSVSREKKESFPLTVTSAQKNPTAFYLCASSIPGTFGEQYFGPGTRLTVT.

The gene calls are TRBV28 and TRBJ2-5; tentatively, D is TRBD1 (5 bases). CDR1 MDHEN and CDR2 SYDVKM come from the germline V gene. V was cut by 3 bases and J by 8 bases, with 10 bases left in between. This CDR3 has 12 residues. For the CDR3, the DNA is TGTGCCAGCAGTTTTACGCGGACAACCCAGTACTTC. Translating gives CASSFTRTTQYF.

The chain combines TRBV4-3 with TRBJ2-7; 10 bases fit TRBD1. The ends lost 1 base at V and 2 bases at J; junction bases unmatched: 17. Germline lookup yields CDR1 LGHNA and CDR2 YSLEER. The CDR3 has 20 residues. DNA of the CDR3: TGCGCCAGCAGCCAAGCAGTGACAGGGGGCACCCATGCATACCCCTACGAGCAGTACTTC. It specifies CASSQAVTGGTHAYPYEQYF.

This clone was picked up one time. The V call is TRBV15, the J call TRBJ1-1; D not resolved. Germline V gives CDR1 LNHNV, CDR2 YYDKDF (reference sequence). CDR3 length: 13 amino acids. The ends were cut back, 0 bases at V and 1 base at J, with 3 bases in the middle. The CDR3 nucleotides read TGTGCCACCAGCAGAGAAAGGAACACTGAAGCTTTCTTT. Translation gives CATSRERNTEAFF.

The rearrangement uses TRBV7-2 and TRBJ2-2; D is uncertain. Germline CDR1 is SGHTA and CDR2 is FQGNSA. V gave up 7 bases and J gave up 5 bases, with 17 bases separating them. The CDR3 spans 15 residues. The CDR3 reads CASTPDPGRTGELFF. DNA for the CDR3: TGTGCCAGCACCCCGGACCCCGGTAGGACCGGGGAGCTGTTTTTT. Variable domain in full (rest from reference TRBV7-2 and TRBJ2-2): GAGVSQSPSNKVTEKGKDVELRCDPISGHTALYWYRQSLGQGLEFLIYFQGNSAPDKSGLPSDRFSAERTGGSVSTLTIQRTQQEDSAVYLCASTPDPGRTGELFFGEGSRLTVL.

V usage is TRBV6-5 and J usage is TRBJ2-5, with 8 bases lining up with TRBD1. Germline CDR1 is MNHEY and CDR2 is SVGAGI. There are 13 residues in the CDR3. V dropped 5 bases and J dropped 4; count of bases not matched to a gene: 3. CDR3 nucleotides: TGTGCCAGCAGTCGCGACAGGGGAGAGACCCAGTACTTC. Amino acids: CASSRDRGETQYF.

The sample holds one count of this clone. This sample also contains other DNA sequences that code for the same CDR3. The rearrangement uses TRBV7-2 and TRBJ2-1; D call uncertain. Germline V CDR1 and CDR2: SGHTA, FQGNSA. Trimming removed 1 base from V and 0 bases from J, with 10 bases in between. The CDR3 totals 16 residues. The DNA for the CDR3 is TGTGCCAGCAGCTTAGATCCGGGTAGCTCCTACAATGAGCAGTTCTTC. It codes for CASSLDPGSSYNEQFF.

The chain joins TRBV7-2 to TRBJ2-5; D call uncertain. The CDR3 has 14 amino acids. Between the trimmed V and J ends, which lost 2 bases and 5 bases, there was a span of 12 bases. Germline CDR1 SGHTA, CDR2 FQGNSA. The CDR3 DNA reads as TGTGCCAGCAGCTTATCTTCCTACCTGGAGACCCAGTACTTC. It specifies CASSLSSYLETQYF.

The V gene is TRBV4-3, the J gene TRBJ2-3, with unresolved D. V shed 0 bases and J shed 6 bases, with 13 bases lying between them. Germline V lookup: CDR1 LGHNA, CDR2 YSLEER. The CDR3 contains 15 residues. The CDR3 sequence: CASSQDDGFSDTQYF. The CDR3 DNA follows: TGCGCCAGCAGCCAAGATGACGGCTTTTCGGATACGCAGTATTTT.

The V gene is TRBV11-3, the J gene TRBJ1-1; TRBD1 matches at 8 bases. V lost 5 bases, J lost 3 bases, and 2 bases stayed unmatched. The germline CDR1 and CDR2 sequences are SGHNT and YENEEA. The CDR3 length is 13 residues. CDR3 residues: CASSVQGDTEAFF. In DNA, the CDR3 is TGTGCCAGCAGCGTACAGGGGGACACTGAAGCTTTCTTT.